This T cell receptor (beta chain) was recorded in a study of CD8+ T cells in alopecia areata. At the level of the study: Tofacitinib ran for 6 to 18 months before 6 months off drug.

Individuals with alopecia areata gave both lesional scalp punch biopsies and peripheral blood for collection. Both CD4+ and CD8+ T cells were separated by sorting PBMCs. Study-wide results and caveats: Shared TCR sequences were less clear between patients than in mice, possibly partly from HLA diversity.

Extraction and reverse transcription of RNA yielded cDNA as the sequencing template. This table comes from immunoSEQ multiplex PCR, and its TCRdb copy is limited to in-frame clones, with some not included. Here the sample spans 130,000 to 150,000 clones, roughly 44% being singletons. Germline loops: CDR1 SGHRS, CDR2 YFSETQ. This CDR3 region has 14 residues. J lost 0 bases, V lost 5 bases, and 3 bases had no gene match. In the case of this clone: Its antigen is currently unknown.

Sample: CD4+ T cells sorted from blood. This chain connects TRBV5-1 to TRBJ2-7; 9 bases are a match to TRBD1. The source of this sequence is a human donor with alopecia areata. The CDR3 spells CASRTGQGSYEQYF. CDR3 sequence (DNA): TGCGCCAGCAGGACGGGACAGGGCTCCTACGAGCAGTACTTC.